This section outlines one TCR beta chain sequence together with its context. This entry comes from a study of T cell responses to AZD1222 COVID-19 vaccine. The data were produced by immunoSEQ multiplex PCR, yet TCRdb's version contains in-frame clones alone and is incomplete. The repertoire holds 80,000 to 100,000 clones, with roughly nine tenths as singletons. The germline V gene has CDR1 MDHEN and CDR2 SYDVKM. V shed 4 bases, J shed 6 bases, and the junction held 9 bases outside the gene matches. The CDR3 has 15 residues. The input for sequencing was peripheral blood, taken 28 days after the second AZD1222 dose. The chain has TRBV28 and TRBJ1-5, with TRBD1 identical over 7 bases. This sequence originates from an adult who received the AZD1222 COVID-19 vaccine. CDR3 nucleotides: TGTGCCAGCAGTTCCACCCAGGGGGGAGGTCAGCCCCAGCATTTT. Amino acids: CASSSTQGGGQPQHF.